This T cell receptor beta chain is drawn from a study of cytomegalovirus exposure and HLA in healthy donors. Study summary: Some 85 million unique TCRs, all from HLA-typed donors, were included in an early release of the data.

This PCR relied on a set of 60 Vbeta primers and 13 Jbeta primers. Some clones are missing from TCRdb's copy, which holds only in-frame ones; the method was immunoSEQ multiplex PCR. The repertoire holds over 100,000 clones, with roughly 88% as singletons. This CDR3 is built from 16 residues. Germline V lookup: CDR1 SGHAT, CDR2 FQNNGV. V lost 4 bases and J 8 bases, leaving 20 bases between the germline ends. The chain uses TRBV11-2 and TRBJ1-4; no definite D call. The receptor comes from a woman under 30 in good health and CMV-seropositive. Material for sequencing was PBMCs. The CDR3 coding sequence is TGTGCCAGCAGCTCCGACTACTCGGGTGTTGGGGAAAAACTGTTTTTT. This gives the protein CASSSDYSGVGEKLFF.